This T cell receptor (beta chain) was recovered during a study of T cell responses to AZD1222 COVID-19 vaccine. Points from the study as a whole: Just a handful of AZD1222 recipients tested seropositive at baseline. The study sampled repertoires only after the peak T cell response. Clonal diversity may have been underestimated, and the donors were mostly white British, with more females than males.

Remarks on this clone: The antigen is unknown.

Germline values: CDR1 MNHEY, CDR2 SVGAGI. This CDR3 spans 14 amino acids. V shed 10 bases and J 10 bases; nucleotides not matched to a gene: 10. Profiled with immunoSEQ multiplex PCR; TCRdb holds only in-frame clones, not every one. The table shows around 99,000 clones, with more than 85% occurring only once. Analysis merged second doses at about 4 or about 12 weeks. The chain uses TRBV6-5 and TRBJ1-6; 10 bases map to TRBD1. The sequences come from peripheral blood, collected 28 days after the second AZD1222 dose. This clonotype originated in an adult who received the AZD1222 COVID-19 vaccine. CDR3 protein: CATNRDRGGSPLHF. The CDR3 nucleotides read TGTGCCACCAACCGGGACAGGGGTGGGTCACCCCTCCACTTT.